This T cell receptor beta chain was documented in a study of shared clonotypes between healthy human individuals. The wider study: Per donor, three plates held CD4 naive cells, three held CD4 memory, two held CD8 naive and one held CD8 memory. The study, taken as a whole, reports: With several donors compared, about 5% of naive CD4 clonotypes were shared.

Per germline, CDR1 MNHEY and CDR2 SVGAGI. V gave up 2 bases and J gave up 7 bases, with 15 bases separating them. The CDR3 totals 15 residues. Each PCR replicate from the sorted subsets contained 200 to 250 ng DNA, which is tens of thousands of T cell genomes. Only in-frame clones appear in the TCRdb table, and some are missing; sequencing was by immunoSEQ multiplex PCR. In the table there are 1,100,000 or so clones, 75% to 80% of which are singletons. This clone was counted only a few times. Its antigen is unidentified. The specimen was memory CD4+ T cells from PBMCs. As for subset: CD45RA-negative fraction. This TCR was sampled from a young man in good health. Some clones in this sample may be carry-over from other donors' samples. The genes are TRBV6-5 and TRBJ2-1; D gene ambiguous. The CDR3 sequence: CASSYGWLGSNEQFF. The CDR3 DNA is TGTGCCAGCAGTTACGGGTGGTTGGGGTCAAATGAGCAGTTCTTC.